Listed below are T cell receptor beta chains from one sample, sequenced in a study of blood T cell repertoires in COVID-19. TCRdb keeps only in-frame clones here, not all; method: immunoSEQ multiplex PCR. The table shows about 69,000 clones, with roughly nine tenths occurring only once. Input material: peripheral blood. These receptors all come from a woman aged 50 to 60 with active COVID-19. Both conserved end residues are part of each CDR3. The order of the fields is J gene, D gene, clone size, V gene, CDR3 DNA, CDR3 protein. A D gene is named only where the DNA matches it firmly. Some rows have no size entry. The others give once, few or many, or a class for an expanded clone.

J: TRBJ2-1
D: TRBD2
size: .
V: TRBV29-1
DNA: TGCAGCGTTGAAGATCTTGGCGCGACTAGCGGGAGTTGGGGCAATGAGCAGTTCTTC
CDR3: CSVEDLGATSGSWGNEQFF

J: TRBJ2-1
D: TRBD1
size: .
V: TRBV18
DNA: TGTGCCAGCTCACCACCGAACCAGGGGGCGCGTGAGCAGTTCTTC
CDR3: CASSPPNQGAREQFF

J: TRBJ1-1
D: .
size: .
V: TRBV7-8
DNA: TGTGCCAGCAGCTTAGAAGGGCACGCGGCGGGGCGGGCTTTCTTT
CDR3: CASSLEGHAAGRAFF

J: TRBJ1-2
D: TRBD1
size: .
V: TRBV24-1
DNA: TGTGCCACCAGCCTTAGACAGGGAGATGGCTACACCTTC
CDR3: CATSLRQGDGYTF

J: TRBJ1-1
D: .
size: .
V: TRBV3-1/TRBV3-2
DNA: TGTGCCAGCAGCCAAGATGCCGGGTCGGGCACTGAAGCTTTCTTT
CDR3: CASSQDAGSGTEAFF

J: TRBJ1-5
D: TRBD1
size: .
V: TRBV7-8
DNA: TGTGCCAGCAGCCCCGACAGGGTAAGCCAGCCCCAGCATTTT
CDR3: CASSPDRVSQPQHF

J: TRBJ2-7
D: TRBD2
size: few
V: TRBV6-5
DNA: TGTGCCAGCACTAGCGGGACCCACGAGCAGTACTTC
CDR3: CASTSGTHEQYF

J: TRBJ2-7
D: TRBD2
size: .
V: TRBV7-9
DNA: TGTGCCAGCAGCTTAGCTAGCGGGAGGATTTCCTACGAGCAGTACTTC
CDR3: CASSLASGRISYEQYF

J: TRBJ2-1
D: .
size: .
V: TRBV7-2
DNA: TGTGCCAGCAGCTTGGGTAGCGAACTCAATGAGCAGTTCTTC
CDR3: CASSLGSELNEQFF

J: TRBJ2-5
D: TRBD1
size: .
V: TRBV7-9
DNA: TGTGCCAGCAGCGCGGGACAGGGGGCGGGAGAGACCCAGTACTTC
CDR3: CASSAGQGAGETQYF

J: TRBJ2-3
D: .
size: .
V: TRBV18
DNA: TGTGCCAGCTCACCACTGGCGGGGACAGGCACAGATACGCAGTATTTT
CDR3: CASSPLAGTGTDTQYF

J: TRBJ2-7
D: .
size: .
V: TRBV5-1
DNA: TGCGCCAGCAAAGTCACAGGTGGCTCCTACGAGCAGTACTTC
CDR3: CASKVTGGSYEQYF

J: TRBJ2-1
D: .
size: .
V: TRBV6-1
DNA: TGTGCCAGCAGTGAATACACAGGGCCCAACAATGAGCAGTTCTTC
CDR3: CASSEYTGPNNEQFF

J: TRBJ1-1
D: .
size: .
V: TRBV6-2/TRBV6-3
DNA: TGTGCCAGCAGTTACTCCGCAGAACAAGAAGCTTTCTTT
CDR3: CASSYSAEQEAFF

J: TRBJ2-3
D: .
size: .
V: TRBV6-4
DNA: TGTGCCAGCAGTGATCGTCCAGGGGGGACAGATACGCAGTATTTT
CDR3: CASSDRPGGTDTQYF

J: TRBJ2-3
D: .
size: few
V: TRBV10-2
DNA: TGCGCCAGCAGTGAGTCACCGGTTAGCACAGATACGCAGTATTTT
CDR3: CASSESPVSTDTQYF

J: TRBJ2-7
D: TRBD2
size: .
V: TRBV11-2
DNA: TGTGCCAGCAGCTTAGGGACAGGGAGACTAGCGGGATATCGGGAGCAGTACTTC
CDR3: CASSLGTGRLAGYREQYF

J: TRBJ2-7
D: TRBD2
size: once
V: TRBV24-1
DNA: TGTGCCACCAGTGACCTGACTAGCGGAAAGCAGTACTTC
CDR3: CATSDLTSGKQYF

J: TRBJ1-1
D: .
size: .
V: TRBV19
DNA: TGTGCCAGTACCCCGACAGGTATCTACACTGAAGCTTTCTTT
CDR3: CASTPTGIYTEAFF

J: TRBJ2-7
D: .
size: .
V: TRBV7-9
DNA: TGTGCCAGCAGCTTATCAGGGGGGTACGAGCAGTACTTC
CDR3: CASSLSGGYEQYF

J: TRBJ2-2
D: TRBD1
size: .
V: TRBV29-1
DNA: TGCAGCCATGGACAGGGAAACACCGGGGAGCTGTTTTTT
CDR3: CSHGQGNTGELFF

J: TRBJ2-6
D: .
size: .
V: TRBV7-9
DNA: TGTGCCAGCAGCCAGACTGGGGCCAACGTCCTGACTTTC
CDR3: CASSQTGANVLTF

J: TRBJ2-7
D: .
size: .
V: TRBV16
DNA: TGTGCCAGCAGCCAACAGGGGAACTCCTACGAGCAGTACTTC
CDR3: CASSQQGNSYEQYF

J: TRBJ2-7
D: TRBD2
size: once
V: TRBV11-3
DNA: TGTGCCAGCAGCTTAATTGGACTAGAAACCCACGAGCAGTACTTC
CDR3: CASSLIGLETHEQYF

J: TRBJ2-7
D: TRBD2
size: .
V: TRBV4-1
DNA: TGCGCCAGCAGCCAAGCCCCCCTAGGTCCAGCGGGAGCCCCCTACGAGCAGTACTTC
CDR3: CASSQAPLGPAGAPYEQYF

J: TRBJ1-2
D: .
size: .
V: TRBV27
DNA: TGTGCCAGCAGTTTTAGCTTGGACTATGGCTACACCTTC
CDR3: CASSFSLDYGYTF

J: TRBJ2-7
D: TRBD2
size: once
V: TRBV12-3/TRBV12-4
DNA: TGTGCCAGCAGGGGGACTATCTACGAGCAGTACTTC
CDR3: CASRGTIYEQYF

J: TRBJ2-1
D: .
size: .
V: TRBV2
DNA: TGTGCCAGCAGGGAACTCGAGCCTTCCTACAATGAGCAGTTCTTC
CDR3: CASRELEPSYNEQFF

J: TRBJ1-4
D: .
size: .
V: TRBV30
DNA: TGTGCCTGGAGTGGGACGTGGGGCATTAATGAAAAACTGTTTTTT
CDR3: CAWSGTWGINEKLFF

J: TRBJ1-1
D: .
size: .
V: TRBV11-1
DNA: TGTGCCAGCAACTTCGGGGGTCCTGGGGCGGCAGCTTTCTTT
CDR3: CASNFGGPGAAAFF

J: TRBJ1-4
D: .
size: .
V: TRBV10-3
DNA: TGTGCCATCAGTCCTGCAACTAATGAAAAACTGTTTTTT
CDR3: CAISPATNEKLFF

J: TRBJ2-1
D: TRBD2
size: .
V: TRBV28
DNA: TGTGCCAGCAGTTCCCCGGGACTAGCGACCCCGGGTCGGCAGTTCTTC
CDR3: CASSSPGLATPGRQFF

J: TRBJ2-4
D: .
size: .
V: TRBV7-2
DNA: TGTGCCAACACCCAGGGGTTAGCCAAAAACATTCAGTACTTC
CDR3: CANTQGLAKNIQYF

J: TRBJ2-5
D: TRBD2
size: .
V: TRBV5-1
DNA: TGCGCCAGCAGCGGGGGGACTAGCGGAGAGACCCAGTACTTC
CDR3: CASSGGTSGETQYF

J: TRBJ1-6
D: TRBD1
size: .
V: TRBV5-1
DNA: TGCGCCAGCGGGGGGACAGGGGATAATTCACCCCTCCACTTT
CDR3: CASGGTGDNSPLHF

J: TRBJ2-7
D: TRBD1
size: .
V: TRBV28
DNA: TGTGCCAGCTTCGGACAGGGCTTGCACGAGCAGTACTTC
CDR3: CASFGQGLHEQYF

J: TRBJ1-1
D: .
size: .
V: TRBV7-9
DNA: TGTGCCAGCAGCCCCCCCGAGGGCAGCGTATCGAACACTGAAGCTTTCTTT
CDR3: CASSPPEGSVSNTEAFF

J: TRBJ1-1
D: .
size: .
V: TRBV5-4
DNA: TGTGCCAGCAGCCCCCTGGGCGGGATGAACACTGAAGCTTTCTTT
CDR3: CASSPLGGMNTEAFF

J: TRBJ2-7
D: TRBD1
size: .
V: TRBV7-9
DNA: TGTGCCAGCAGCAGTCGGGACAGAGGCGAGCAGTACTTC
CDR3: CASSSRDRGEQYF

J: TRBJ2-1
D: TRBD2
size: .
V: TRBV11-2
DNA: TGTGCCAGCAAAACGACTAGCGGGAGCTACAATGAGCAGTTCTTC
CDR3: CASKTTSGSYNEQFF

J: TRBJ2-5
D: .
size: .
V: TRBV20-1
DNA: TGCAGTGGAGCCCAGGTGGAACCCCAGTACTTC
CDR3: CSGAQVEPQYF

J: TRBJ1-1
D: TRBD1
size: .
V: TRBV9
DNA: TGTGCCAGCAGCGCGGACAGGGGGCGAACTGAAGCTTTCTTT
CDR3: CASSADRGRTEAFF

J: TRBJ1-1
D: .
size: .
V: TRBV5-1
DNA: TGCGCCAGCAGCTTGGGCGGGAGGGCTGAAGCTTTCTTT
CDR3: CASSLGGRAEAFF

J: TRBJ2-7
D: TRBD2
size: .
V: TRBV7-8
DNA: TGTGCCAGCAGCCCCCTCGGGGCGGGGGACGCCTACGAGCAGTACTTC
CDR3: CASSPLGAGDAYEQYF

J: TRBJ2-3
D: TRBD2
size: .
V: TRBV24-1
DNA: TGTGCCACCAGTGACCCTAGCGGGAGATACGATACGCAGTATTTT
CDR3: CATSDPSGRYDTQYF

J: TRBJ2-3
D: TRBD2
size: .
V: TRBV6-5
DNA: TGTGCCAGCAGTACCGGGACTAGTGGGAGAGATACGCAGTATTTT
CDR3: CASSTGTSGRDTQYF

J: TRBJ2-7
D: TRBD1
size: .
V: TRBV7-3
DNA: TGTGCCAGCAGCTATGGCCTAGGGGGCGGGTACGAGCAGTACTTC
CDR3: CASSYGLGGGYEQYF

J: TRBJ2-1
D: TRBD2
size: .
V: TRBV14
DNA: TGTGCCAGCAGCCGACTGGGACTAGCGGGAGCCTCGATTGCCTTCGAGCAGTTCTTC
CDR3: CASSRLGLAGASIAFEQFF